A single sample gave rise to the 17 T cell receptor beta chains below, sequenced in a study of identical twins. TCRdb re-analysed the 5' RACE reads in MiXCR, keeping a single row per CDR3 protein. The data hold about 220,000 distinct CDR3 sequences, with 7.5% observed a single time. These data also featured in a second study, about yellow fever vaccine responses in identical twins.

What was sequenced was memory (CD45RO+) T cells sorted from blood. These TCRs come from a woman younger than 35 in good health.

This clonotype turned up a few times. The chain employs TRBV6-2 or TRBV6-3 and TRBJ2-2; no firm D call. This CDR3 has 13 residues. V lost 2 bases to trimming and J lost 3 bases, with 4 bases between them. Per germline, CDR1 MNHEY and CDR2 SVGEGT. The CDR3 loop is CASSYVDTGELFF. CDR3 bases: TGTGCCAGCAGTTACGTCGACACCGGGGAGCTGTTTTTT.

This clonotype was seen a handful of times. This chain links TRBV5-6 with TRBJ2-1; 7 positions match TRBD1. From germline, CDR1 is SGHDT and CDR2 YYEEEE. This CDR3 has 16 amino acids. The V and J ends lost 1 base and 2 bases, in that order; junction bases with no gene match: 6. The CDR3 loop reads CASSLWGTVAYNEQFF. Here the CDR3 DNA reads TGTGCCAGCAGCTTGTGGGGGACAGTCGCCTACAATGAGCAGTTCTTC.

The genes are TRBV29-1 and TRBJ2-3; no definite D call. With 1 base removed from V and 6 bases from J, the gap between germline ends came to 2 bases. CDR3 length: 10 residues. CDR1 is SQVTM and CDR2 is ANQGSEA in the germline V gene. The CDR3 nucleotides read TGCAGCGTTGAAGCTGATACGCAGTATTTT. Translated: CSVEADTQYF.

A note on this clonotype: A much larger clone is a single base away; this may be a read error. The conserved phenylalanine or tryptophan is not found at the CDR3 terminus, so this likely reflects a read error. This chain links TRBV24-1 with TRBJ2-2; D gene ambiguous. This CDR3 is 14 amino acids long. Trimming pared 5 bases from V and 5 bases from J, leaving 11 bases between. Per the germline V gene, CDR1 is KGHDR and CDR2 is SFDVKD. The CDR3 region has the DNA TGTGCCACCAGTGGAACTCTATGGACCGGGGAGCTGTTTTAT. It translates to CATSGTLWTGELFY.

In this sample, this clonotype turned up a few times. The chain links TRBV2 to TRBJ2-5; weak D call: TRBD2 (6 bases). V lost 8 bases and J 3 bases, leaving 22 bases between the germline ends. Germline V gives CDR1 SNHLY, CDR2 FYNNEI. The CDR3 is made up of 16 amino acids. In DNA form, the CDR3 reads TGTGCCAGCGCCCCGGAATTTAGCGGAAACGAAGAGACCCAGTACTTC. Protein sequence: CASAPEFSGNEETQYF.

This clonotype was seen many times. This chain uses TRBV29-1 with TRBJ1-2; TRBD1 matches at 8 bases. The germline V gene has CDR1 SQVTM and CDR2 ANQGSEA. V shed 4 bases and J 4 bases; nucleotides not matched to a gene: 5. The CDR3 is 13 residues long. CDR3 sequence: CSVAGQDSYGYTF. The CDR3 DNA follows: TGCAGCGTTGCGGGACAGGACAGCTATGGCTACACCTTC. The full variable domain, its missing parts supplied by reference TRBV29-1 and TRBJ1-2, is SAVISQKPSRDICQRGTSLTIQCQVDSQVTMMFWYRQQPGQSLTLIATANQGSEATYESGFVIDKFPISRPNLTFSTLTVSNMSPEDSSIYLCSVAGQDSYGYTFGSGTRLTVV.

The table lists this clonotype with many counts. The V gene is TRBV11-3, the J gene TRBJ2-1, with D tentatively TRBD2 (7 bases). Between the trimmed V and J ends, which lost 3 bases and 8 bases, there was a span of 20 bases. The CDR3 loop spans 16 amino acids. The germline gives CDR1 SGHNT, CDR2 YENEEA. The CDR3 sequence: CASSLSRTATSDEQFF. The CDR3 bases are TGTGCCAGCAGCTTGAGTAGGACAGCCACTAGCGATGAGCAGTTCTTC.

At least ten counts were recorded for this clonotype. J is TRBJ2-2 and V is TRBV11-2; 15 bases line up with TRBD2. Trimming cost V 5 bases and J 4 bases; bases outside gene matches: 8. The V gene's germline CDR1 is SGHAT and CDR2 FQNNGV. The CDR3 loop spans 18 amino acids. The CDR3 DNA reads as TGTGCCAGCAGCCCCTGGACTAGCGGGAGGGTGAGCACCGGGGAGCTGTTTTTT. Amino acids: CASSPWTSGRVSTGELFF.

The rearrangement joins TRBV6-2 or TRBV6-3 to TRBJ2-5; D possibly corresponds to TRBD1 (6 bases). Deletions cut 5 bases from V and 5 bases from J, with 15 bases between. Germline V gene lookup returns CDR1 MNHEY and CDR2 SVGEGT. The CDR3 loop spans 14 amino acids. This CDR3 reads CASSGQGKVETQYF. CDR3 DNA sequence: TGTGCCAGCAGTGGGCAGGGGAAGGTGGAGACCCAGTACTTC.

This clonotype was seen at least ten times. The J gene is TRBJ1-2, the V gene TRBV20-1, with D tentatively TRBD1 (5 bases). Germline CDR1 reads DFQATT; CDR2 reads SNEGSKA (reference sequence). The length of the CDR3 is 13 residues. The ends were cut back, 5 bases at V and 4 bases at J, with 14 bases in the middle. The chain's CDR3 is CSAQTESGYGYTF. The CDR3, as DNA: TGCAGTGCTCAGACAGAGAGCGGCTATGGCTACACCTTC.

Only a few counts were recorded for this clonotype. V usage is TRBV5-1 and J usage is TRBJ2-1; 14 nucleotides match TRBD2. This CDR3 contains 15 residues. Germline V gives CDR1 SGHRS, CDR2 YFSETQ. Germline trimming cut 4 bases from V and 9 bases from J; bases unmatched to any gene: 6. CDR3 DNA sequence: TGCGCCAGCAGCCCGGGACTAGCGGGAGTGGGTGAGCAGTTCTTC. Protein sequence: CASSPGLAGVGEQFF. Supplemented by reference TRBV5-1 and TRBJ2-1, the full variable domain reads KAGVTQTPRYLIKTRGQQVTLSCSPISGHRSVSWYQQTPGQGLQFLFEYFSETQRNKGNFPGRFSGRQFSNSRSEMNVSTLELGDSALYLCASSPGLAGVGEQFFGPGTRLTVL.

The chain combines TRBV5-1 with TRBJ2-7, with 9 bases that match TRBD2. Germline values: CDR1 SGHRS, CDR2 YFSETQ. The CDR3 totals 15 residues. The V gene end was trimmed by 3 bases and the J gene end by 6 bases; junction bases not matched to a gene: 10. CDR3 sequence: CASSYDSGSSGEQYF. The CDR3 nucleotides are TGCGCCAGCAGCTATGATAGCGGGAGCTCGGGCGAGCAGTACTTC.

This clonotype has ten or more counts. The chain combines TRBV4-1 with TRBJ2-3; perhaps TRBD1 as D (5 bases). Trimming took off 2 bases at V and 3 bases at J, with 15 bases between the two ends. Germline CDR1 and CDR2: MGHRA and YSYEKL. There are 16 residues in the CDR3. The CDR3 loop is CASSQSGRVGTDTQYF. The DNA for the CDR3 is TGCGCCAGCAGCCAAAGTGGCAGGGTAGGGACAGATACGCAGTATTTT.

This clonotype was found a few times. The chain employs TRBV28 and TRBJ2-3; the D gene is possibly TRBD1 (5 bases). The CDR3 is 16 residues long. Trimming removed 4 bases from V and 1 base from J, with 15 bases in between. Germline V gene lookup returns CDR1 MDHEN and CDR2 SYDVKM. In nucleotides, the CDR3 is TGTGCCAGCAGTTCGGTCAGGGTCCCCGGCACAGATACGCAGTATTTT. Its protein product is CASSSVRVPGTDTQYF. The variable domain in full, with the rest retrieved from reference TRBV28 and TRBJ2-3, is DVKVTQSSRYLVKRTGEKVFLECVQDMDHENMFWYRQDPGLGLRLIYFSYDVKMKEKGDIPEGYSVSREKKERFSLILESASTNQTSMYLCASSSVRVPGTDTQYFGPGTRLTVL.

This clonotype appeared many times. The chain carries TRBV9 and TRBJ2-5, with D possibly called TRBD1 or TRBD2 (5 bases each). CDR1 is SGDLS, CDR2 YYNGEE, per germline. Trimming removed 3 bases at V and 11 bases at J, with 17 bases between. The CDR3 is 13 amino acids. The CDR3 sequence is CASSDIGTSKQYF. CDR3 DNA: TGTGCCAGCAGCGATATAGGGACGTCTAAGCAGTACTTC.

In its sample, this clonotype was seen many times. The chain carries TRBV7-9 and TRBJ1-5; D is unresolved. V gave up 1 base and J gave up 2 bases, with 6 bases separating them. The germline V gene encodes CDR1 SEHNR and CDR2 FQNEAQ (reference sequence). The CDR3 covers 14 residues. The CDR3 reads CASSLGVGNQPQHF. The CDR3 nucleotides read TGTGCCAGCAGCTTAGGGGTTGGCAATCAGCCCCAGCATTTT.

V and J are TRBV27 and TRBJ2-6; TRBD1 agrees at 7 bases. The ends lost 5 bases at V and 0 bases at J; junction bases unmatched: 7. Germline CDR1 MNHEY, CDR2 SMNVEV (reference sequence). The CDR3 sequence is 17 residues long. CDR3 amino acids: CASSPPGQISGANVLTF. CDR3 nucleotides: TGTGCCAGCAGTCCCCCGGGACAGATCTCTGGGGCCAACGTCCTGACTTTC.